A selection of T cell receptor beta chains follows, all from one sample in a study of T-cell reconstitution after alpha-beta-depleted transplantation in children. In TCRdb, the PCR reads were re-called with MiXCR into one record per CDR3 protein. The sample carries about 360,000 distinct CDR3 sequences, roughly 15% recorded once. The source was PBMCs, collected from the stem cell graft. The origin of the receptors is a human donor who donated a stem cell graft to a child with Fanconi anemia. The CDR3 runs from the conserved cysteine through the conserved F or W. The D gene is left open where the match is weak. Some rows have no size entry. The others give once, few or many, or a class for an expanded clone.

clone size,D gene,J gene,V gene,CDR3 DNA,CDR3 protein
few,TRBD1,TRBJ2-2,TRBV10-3,TGTGCCATCAGTCTGGACGGGACAGGGCTCACCGGGGAGCTGTTTTTT,CAISLDGTGLTGELFF
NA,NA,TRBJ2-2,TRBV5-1,TGCGCCAGCAGCCCCCTGGCTTCCAGGGGGGCCGGGGAGCTGTTTTTT,CASSPLASRGAGELFF
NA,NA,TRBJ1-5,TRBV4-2,TGTGCCAGCAGCCAAGATTCGGGACGTGATTATCAGCCCCAGCATTTT,CASSQDSGRDYQPQHF
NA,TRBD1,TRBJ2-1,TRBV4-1,TGCGCCAGCAGCCAACCCGACAGGGCCCCCTACAATGAGCAGTTCTTC,CASSQPDRAPYNEQFF
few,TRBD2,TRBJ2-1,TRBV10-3,TGTGCCATCCGGACTAGCGGGGGACCCAACTACAATGAGCAGTTCTTC,CAIRTSGGPNYNEQFF
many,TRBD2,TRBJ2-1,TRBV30,TGTGCCTGGGCCACTAGCGGGGGGTACTACAATGAGCAGTTCTTC,CAWATSGGYYNEQFF
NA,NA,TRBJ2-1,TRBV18,TGTGCCAGCTTCTCCGCCAACGAGCAGTTCTTC,CASFSANEQFF
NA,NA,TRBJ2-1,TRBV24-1,TGTGCCACCAGTGACCAATACAATGAGCAGTTCTTC,CATSDQYNEQFF
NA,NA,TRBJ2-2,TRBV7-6,TGTGCCAGCAGCTTAGAGGCGGGGCTGACCAACACCGGGGAGCTGTTTTTT,CASSLEAGLTNTGELFF
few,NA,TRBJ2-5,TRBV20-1,TGCAGTGCTAGACCAGAACCGATGGGACTCAAACAAGAGACCCAGTACTTC,CSARPEPMGLKQETQYF
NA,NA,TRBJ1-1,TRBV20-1,TGCAGTGCTGGCCCGCATGGGGGTTACACTGAAGCTTTCTTT,CSAGPHGGYTEAFF
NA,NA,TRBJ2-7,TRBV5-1,TGCGCCAGCAGCTACTCGAACACACAGGGCTCCTACGAGCGGTACTTC,CASSYSNTQGSYERYF
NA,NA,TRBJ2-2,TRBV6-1,TGTGCGGGGGTCCGACACGGGACCGGGGAGCTGTTTTTT,CAGVRHGTGELFF
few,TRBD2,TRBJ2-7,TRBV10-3,TGTGCCATCAGTGAAGCGGGGGGGGCCCTCGAGCAGTACTTC,CAISEAGGALEQYF
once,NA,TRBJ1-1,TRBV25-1,TGTGCCAGCCGGGGTTTGGAGGAGACTGAAGCTTTCTTT,CASRGLEETEAFF
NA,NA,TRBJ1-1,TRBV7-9,TGTGCCAGCAGCTTAGCGGAAGGGGCCACTGAAGCTTTCTTT,CASSLAEGATEAFF
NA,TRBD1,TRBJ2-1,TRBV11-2,TGTGCCAGCAGCTTTACAGGGGGCATAGGTGAGCAGTTCTTC,CASSFTGGIGEQFF
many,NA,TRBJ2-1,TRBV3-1,TGTGCCAGCAGCCAATATCGGGGTCGGGGAAATGAACAGTTCTTC,CASSQYRGRGNEQFF
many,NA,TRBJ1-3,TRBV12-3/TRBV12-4,TGTGCCAGCAGTTTTTGGGGAAACACCATATATTTT,CASSFWGNTIYF
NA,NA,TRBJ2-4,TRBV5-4,TGTGCCAGCAGCTTGGAGGGACGAACGCCGTACTTC,CASSLEGRTPYF
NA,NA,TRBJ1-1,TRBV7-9,TGTGCCAGCAGCTTAGTGGGGGGGGCGCACACTGAAGCTTTCTTT,CASSLVGGAHTEAFF
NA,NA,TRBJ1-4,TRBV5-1,TGCGCCAGCAGCTTGGGGGCAGGAGAAAATGAAAAACTGTTTTTT,CASSLGAGENEKLFF
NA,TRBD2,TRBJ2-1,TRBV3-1,TGTGCCAGCAGCCAAAATTCTGGGCGGGGGGGCCAGGATGAGCAGTTCTTC,CASSQNSGRGGQDEQFF
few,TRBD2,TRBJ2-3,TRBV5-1,TGCGCCAGCAGCGTTTTTGGGGGACTACTCACAGATACGCAGTATTTT,CASSVFGGLLTDTQYF
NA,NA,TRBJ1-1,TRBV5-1,TGCGCCAGCAGCTTGATCGGGGGGAACTGGCTTGAAGCTTTCTTT,CASSLIGGNWLEAFF
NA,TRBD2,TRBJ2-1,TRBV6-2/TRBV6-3,TGTGCCAGCAGTCGAGCTAGCGGGGTGTTCTACAATGAGCAGTTCTTC,CASSRASGVFYNEQFF
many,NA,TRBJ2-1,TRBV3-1,TGTGCCAGCAGCCAAGAGGGGACCTCCTACAATGAGCAGTTCTTC,CASSQEGTSYNEQFF
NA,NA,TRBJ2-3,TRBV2,TGTGCCAGCCCTCCCGAGGAGGGAGATACGCAGTATTTT,CASPPEEGDTQYF
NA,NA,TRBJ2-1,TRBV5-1,TGCGCCAGCAGCAACGGGGATAGGGCGGATGAGCAGTTCTTC,CASSNGDRADEQFF
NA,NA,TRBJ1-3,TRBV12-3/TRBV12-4,TGTGCCAGTACAGGGTCTGGAAACACCATATATTTT,CASTGSGNTIYF
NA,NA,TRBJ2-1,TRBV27,TGTGCCAGCAGCCTGACCCCGGGGAATGAGCAGTTCTTC,CASSLTPGNEQFF
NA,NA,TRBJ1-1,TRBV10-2,TGCGCCAGCAGTCAGGGAGATGAAGCTTTCTTT,CASSQGDEAFF
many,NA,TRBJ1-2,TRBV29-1,TGCAGCGTTGAGCCCAAGGGGACTCATGGCTACACCTTC,CSVEPKGTHGYTF
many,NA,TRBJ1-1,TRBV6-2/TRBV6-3,TGTGCCAGCAAGATCAGTGGGAACACTGAAGCTTTCTTT,CASKISGNTEAFF
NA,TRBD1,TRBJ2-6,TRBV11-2,TGTGCCAGCAGTTCTGGACAGGGGCTTTCCGGGGCCAACGTCCTGACTTTC,CASSSGQGLSGANVLTF
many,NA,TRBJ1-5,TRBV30,TGTGCCTGGAGTGTCATGGGGATCCGAGCCAATCAGCCCCAGCATTTT,CAWSVMGIRANQPQHF
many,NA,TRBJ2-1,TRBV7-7,TGTGCCAGCAGCTTAGCAGGGTCAGATGAGCAGTTCTTC,CASSLAGSDEQFF
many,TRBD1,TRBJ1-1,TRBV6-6,TGTGCCAGCAGTCTAGATACAGGGGGCAGGACTGAAGCTTTCTTT,CASSLDTGGRTEAFF
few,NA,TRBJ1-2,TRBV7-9,TGTGCCAGCAGCTTATCCCAGGGCTACACCTTC,CASSLSQGYTF
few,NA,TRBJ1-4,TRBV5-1,TGCGCCAGCAGCTTGGATGGGTTAGGAGAAAAACTGTTTTTT,CASSLDGLGEKLFF
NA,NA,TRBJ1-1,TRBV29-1,TGCAGCGTTTTTGCCGTTTGGGGGCTTAACACTGAAGCTTTCTTT,CSVFAVWGLNTEAFF
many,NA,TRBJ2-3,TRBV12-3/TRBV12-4,TGTGCCAGCAGTCCCGAGCGGAGTAGCACAGATACGCAGTATTTT,CASSPERSSTDTQYF
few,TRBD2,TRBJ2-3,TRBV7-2,TGTGCCAGCAGCTCCCGACTAGCGAGGACAGATACGCAGTATTTT,CASSSRLARTDTQYF
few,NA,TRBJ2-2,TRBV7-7,TGTGCCACCCGGAGCAGGGAGAGCACCGGGGAGCTGTTTTTT,CATRSRESTGELFF
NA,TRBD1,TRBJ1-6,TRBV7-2,TGTGCCAGCAGCGGTGGACAGGGGACTTCACCCCTCCACTTT,CASSGGQGTSPLHF
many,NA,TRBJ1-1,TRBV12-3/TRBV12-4,TGTGCCAGCAGTTTATACAGGAGCACTGAAGCTTTCTTT,CASSLYRSTEAFF
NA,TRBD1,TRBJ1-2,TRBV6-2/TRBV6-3,TGTGCCAGCAGTTACGGTTCAGGGGGCATCTATGGCTACACCTTC,CASSYGSGGIYGYTF
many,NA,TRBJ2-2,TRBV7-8,TGTGCCAGCAGCCCTTTTTCGGCTTTAGGCACCGGGGAGCTGTTTTTT,CASSPFSALGTGELFF
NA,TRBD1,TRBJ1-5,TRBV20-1,TGCAGTGCTAGAGACGCCGGGCGGACAGGGGGCAATCAGCCCCAGCATTTT,CSARDAGRTGGNQPQHF
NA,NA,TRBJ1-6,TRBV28,TGTGCCAGCGAGCCCAGCGGGTTTAGGGGGTCACCCCTCCACTTT,CASEPSGFRGSPLHF
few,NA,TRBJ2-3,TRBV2,TGTGCCAGCAGTGAAGAACGGGGGAGCACAGATACGCAGTATTTT,CASSEERGSTDTQYF
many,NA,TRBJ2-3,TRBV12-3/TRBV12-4,TGTGCCAGCAGTCTCGCACAGGTTGGGAATACGCAGTATTTT,CASSLAQVGNTQYF
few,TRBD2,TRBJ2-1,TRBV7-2,TGTGCCAGCAGCTTAGGAGGGACTAGCGGGGGGGGGTATGAGCAGTTCTTC,CASSLGGTSGGGYEQFF
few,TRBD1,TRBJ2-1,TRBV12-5,TGTGCTAGTGGTTTGGATCTACAGGGGGCTTATGAGCAGTTCTTC,CASGLDLQGAYEQFF
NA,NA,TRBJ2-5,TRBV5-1,TGCGCCAGCAGCTTGGAAGGTTTTGGAGAGACCCAGTACTTC,CASSLEGFGETQYF
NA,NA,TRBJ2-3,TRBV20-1,TGCAGTGCTTGGGTCAGGGATACGCAGTATTTT,CSAWVRDTQYF
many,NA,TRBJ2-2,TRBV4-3,TGCGCCAGCAGCCAAGCAGTCGGGGCCTCCACCGGGGAGCTGTTTTTT,CASSQAVGASTGELFF
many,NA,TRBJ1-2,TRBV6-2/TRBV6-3,TGTGCCAGCAGACGGGACCTAAACTATGGCTACACCTTC,CASRRDLNYGYTF
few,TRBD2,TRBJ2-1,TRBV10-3,TGTGCCATCAGTGATCGGGGGGTCCCCTACAATGAGCAGTTCTTC,CAISDRGVPYNEQFF